Following are 10 T cell receptor beta chains from one sample sequenced in a study of cytomegalovirus exposure and HLA in healthy donors (dated by TCRdb to the late 2010s). Receptor libraries were prepared by the immunoSEQ multiplex PCR assay. The multiplex PCR relied on a mix of 60 forward primers for TCR Vbeta segments and 13 reverse primers for TCR Jbeta segments. This immuneACCESS table, as held by TCRdb, lists in-frame sequences with V and J called but not all clones. Of the missing ones, under half trace to an unresolved V gene in checked studies; the others have no known cause. This sample comprises about 160,000 clones, around 79% of them detected only once. In total, the top ten clones hold over 1.3% of the sample. Sequenced input: PBMCs. The receptor source for this set is a man in his late teens or twenties in good health and CMV-seronegative.

In this sample, this clone turned up a few times. J is TRBJ1-1 and V is TRBV9; no definite D call. The CDR3 covers 14 residues. The germline CDR1 and CDR2 sequences are SGDLS and YYNGEE. The V end lost 0 bases, the J end lost 1 base, and 7 bases lay between the germline ends. CDR3 amino acids: CASSVDRGNTEAFF. CDR3 DNA sequence: TGTGCCAGCAGCGTAGATCGGGGGAACACTGAAGCTTTCTTT.

The chain carries TRBV5-1 and TRBJ1-4, with D possibly TRBD1 on 5 matching bases. The CDR3 contains 14 residues. V lost 0 bases, J lost 7 bases, and 10 bases lay in between. The V gene's germline CDR1 is SGHRS and CDR2 YFSETQ. CDR3 sequence: CASSLEGRTEKLFF. CDR3 nucleotide sequence: TGCGCCAGCAGCTTGGAGGGGCGTACTGAAAAACTGTTTTTT.

This clone was found a few times. V is TRBV2 and J is TRBJ2-3; a weak D match, TRBD1 (6 bases). Trimming removed 6 bases at V and 2 bases at J, with 9 bases between. Germline lookup yields CDR1 SNHLY and CDR2 FYNNEI. The CDR3 spans 13 residues. CDR3 region: CASRGDNTDTQYF. DNA of the CDR3: TGTGCCAGCAGGGGGGACAACACAGATACGCAGTATTTT.

CDR3 sequence: CASRLLTHGYTF. The CDR3 DNA is TGTGCCAGCCGCCTACTAACACATGGCTACACCTTC. V gene TRBV2 combines with J gene TRBJ1-2; D ambiguous. Germline-derived CDR1 and CDR2 are SNHLY and FYNNEI. This CDR3 contains 12 residues. V lost 8 bases, J lost 6 bases, and 13 bases lay in between.

The rearrangement links TRBV28 to TRBJ1-4, with 7 bases that match TRBD1. Germline V lookup: CDR1 MDHEN, CDR2 SYDVKM. The J segment lost 5 bases and the V segment lost 5 bases, leaving 5 bases of the junction unmatched. The CDR3 loop spans 14 amino acids. The CDR3 coding sequence is TGTGCCAGCAGTCGACAGGACAGGAATGAAAAACTGTTTTTT. It translates to CASSRQDRNEKLFF.

This chain links TRBV7-2 with TRBJ2-7, with D perhaps TRBD1 (7 bases). The CDR3 is 16 residues long. Germline assignment: CDR1 SGHTA and CDR2 FQGNSA. V was pared by 0 bases and J by 3 bases, with 15 bases between. This CDR3 is CASSLASGDSYYEQYF. In DNA form, the CDR3 reads TGTGCCAGCAGCTTAGCCTCGGGGGACAGCTACTACGAGCAGTACTTC.

The chain has TRBV9 and TRBJ2-2; 8 bases match TRBD2. V was pared by 0 bases and J by 3 bases, with 7 bases of the junction left unmatched. The CDR3 consists of 17 residues. Germline V gene lookup returns CDR1 SGDLS and CDR2 YYNGEE. CDR3 coding DNA: TGTGCCAGCAGCGTAGGCCGACTAGCGATGTACACCGGGGAGCTGTTTTTT. Its translation: CASSVGRLAMYTGELFF.

This chain links TRBV15 with TRBJ2-5; TRBD1 might be the D (5 bases). The end of the DNA aligns better with TRBJ2-7, so the J call may be wrong. Germline V CDR1 and CDR2: LNHNV, YYDKDF (reference sequence). This CDR3 is built from 14 residues. Here the CDR3 reads CATSRDTGSYEQYF. CDR3 sequence (DNA): TGTGCCACCAGCAGAGATACAGGATCCTACGAGCAGTACTTC.

The chain employs TRBV6-6 and TRBJ2-7; tentative D call: TRBD1 (5 bases). Trimming shortened V by 5 bases and J by 6 bases, and 11 bases separated the two germline ends. This CDR3 is 12 amino acids long. Germline CDR1 MNHNY, CDR2 SVGAGI (reference sequence). CDR3 loop: CASSPQGGEQYF. DNA for the CDR3: TGTGCCAGCAGTCCCCAGGGTGGCGAGCAGTACTTC.

The chain recombines TRBV28 with TRBJ2-1; 13 bases align to TRBD2. The CDR3 has 16 residues. Germline lookup yields CDR1 MDHEN and CDR2 SYDVKM. Losses at the gene ends were 6 bases for V and 8 bases for J; bases not matched to a gene: 10. CDR3 sequence reads: CASSRTGTSGTDEQFF. The CDR3 region has the DNA TGTGCCAGCAGCAGAACCGGGACTAGCGGGACTGATGAGCAGTTCTTC.